This entry features one TCR beta chain sequence. The source of the sample is a study of cytomegalovirus exposure and HLA in healthy donors. Primers: 60 Vbeta forward and 13 Jbeta reverse. Sequenced by immunoSEQ multiplex PCR; TCRdb stores in-frame clones only, minus some. The sample shows about 190,000 clones, roughly 87% of them seen only once. This CDR3 has 13 residues. Germline CDR1 SQVTM, CDR2 ANQGSEA. Trimming took 6 bases from V and 0 from J; bases not matched to a gene: 4. The sequencing sample was made of PBMCs. The TCR originated in a boy between 2 and 10 years old in good health and CMV-seronegative. The chain joins TRBV29-1 to TRBJ1-1; 7 nucleotides match TRBD1. The CDR3 nucleotides are TGCAGCGTCGCGGGACAGTTGAACACTGAAGCTTTCTTT. This codes for CSVAGQLNTEAFF.